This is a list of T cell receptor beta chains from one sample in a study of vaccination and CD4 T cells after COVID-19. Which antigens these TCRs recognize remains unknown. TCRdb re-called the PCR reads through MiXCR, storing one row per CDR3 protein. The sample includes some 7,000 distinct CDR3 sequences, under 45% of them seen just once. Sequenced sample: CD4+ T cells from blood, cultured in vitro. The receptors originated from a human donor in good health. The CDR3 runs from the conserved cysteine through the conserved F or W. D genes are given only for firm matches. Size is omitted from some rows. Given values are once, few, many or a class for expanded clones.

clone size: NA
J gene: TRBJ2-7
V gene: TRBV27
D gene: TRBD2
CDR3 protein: CASSSPSGGVREQYF
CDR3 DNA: TGTGCCAGCAGTTCTCCTAGCGGGGGGGTTCGGGAGCAGTACTTC

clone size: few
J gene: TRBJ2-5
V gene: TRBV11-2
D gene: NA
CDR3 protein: CASSFGVRETQYF
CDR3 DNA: TGTGCCAGCAGCTTCGGGGTACGAGAGACCCAGTACTTC

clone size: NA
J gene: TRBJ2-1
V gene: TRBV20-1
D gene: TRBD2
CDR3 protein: CSAGGDSIGEQFF
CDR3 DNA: TGCAGTGCTGGGGGGGACTCTATAGGGGAGCAGTTCTTC

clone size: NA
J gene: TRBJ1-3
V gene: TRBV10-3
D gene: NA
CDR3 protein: CPRNTIYF
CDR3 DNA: TGCCCCAGGAACACCATATATTTT

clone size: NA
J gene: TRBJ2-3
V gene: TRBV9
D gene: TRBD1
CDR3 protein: CASSVSPRTGADTQYF
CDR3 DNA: TGTGCCAGCAGCGTATCGCCCCGGACAGGGGCAGATACGCAGTATTTT

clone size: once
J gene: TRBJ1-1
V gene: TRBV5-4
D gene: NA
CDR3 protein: CASSPVDSMNTEAFF
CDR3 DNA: TGTGCCAGCAGCCCGGTCGACTCCATGAACACTGAAGCTTTCTTT

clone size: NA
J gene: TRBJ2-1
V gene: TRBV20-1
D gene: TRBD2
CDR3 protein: CSASRTSGNEQFF
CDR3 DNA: TGCAGTGCTTCGAGGACTAGCGGCAATGAGCAGTTCTTC

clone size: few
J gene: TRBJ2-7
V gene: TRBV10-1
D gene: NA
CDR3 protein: CASSESPGMAYEQYF
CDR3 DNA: TGCGCCAGCAGTGAGTCCCCAGGTATGGCCTACGAGCAGTACTTC

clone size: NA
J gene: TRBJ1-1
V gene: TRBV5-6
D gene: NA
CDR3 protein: CASSSPLGAEAFF
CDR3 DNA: TGTGCCAGCAGTTCCCCACTCGGGGCTGAAGCTTTCTTT

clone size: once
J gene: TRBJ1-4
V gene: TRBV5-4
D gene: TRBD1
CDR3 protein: CASSLQGVIEKLFF
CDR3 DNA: TGTGCCAGCAGCTTACAGGGGGTCATCGAAAAACTGTTTTTT

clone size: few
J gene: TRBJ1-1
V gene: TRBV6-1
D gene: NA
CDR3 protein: CASSGYTEAFF
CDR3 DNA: TGTGCCAGCAGTGGATACACTGAAGCTTTCTTT

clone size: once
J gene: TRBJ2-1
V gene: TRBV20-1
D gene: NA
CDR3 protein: CSASRPPKGYEQFF
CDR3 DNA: TGCAGTGCTAGCCGCCCTCCAAAGGGATATGAGCAGTTCTTC

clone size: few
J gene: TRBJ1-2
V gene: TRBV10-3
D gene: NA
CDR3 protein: CAISEKAGDYGYTF
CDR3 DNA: TGTGCCATCAGTGAGAAAGCGGGCGACTATGGCTACACCTTC

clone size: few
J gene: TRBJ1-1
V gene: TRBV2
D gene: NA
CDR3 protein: CASSRLQGLMNTEAFF
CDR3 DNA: TGTGCCAGCAGTCGTCTCCAGGGCTTAATGAACACTGAAGCTTTCTTT

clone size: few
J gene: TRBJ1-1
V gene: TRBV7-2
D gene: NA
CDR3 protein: CASSSGLSTEAFF
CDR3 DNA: TGTGCCAGCAGCTCTGGGCTTAGCACTGAAGCTTTCTTT

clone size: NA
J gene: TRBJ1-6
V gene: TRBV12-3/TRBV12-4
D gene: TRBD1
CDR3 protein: CASSLPRQGSPLHF
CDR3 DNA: TGTGCCAGCAGTTTACCCCGACAGGGGTCACCCCTCCACTTT

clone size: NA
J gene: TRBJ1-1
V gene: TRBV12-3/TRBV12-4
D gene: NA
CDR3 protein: CATRGLDEAFF
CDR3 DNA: TGTGCCACCAGGGGCCTGGATGAAGCTTTCTTT

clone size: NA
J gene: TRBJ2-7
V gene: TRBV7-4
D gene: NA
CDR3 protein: CASSFSLAVRVLLEAEQYF
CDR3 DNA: TGTGCCAGCAGCTTCAGTCTCGCGGTAAGAGTACTCCTCGAGGCCGAGCAGTACTTC

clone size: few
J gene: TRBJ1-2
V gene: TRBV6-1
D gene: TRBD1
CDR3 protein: CASEGQGGDGYTF
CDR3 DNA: TGTGCCAGCGAGGGACAGGGCGGTGATGGCTACACCTTC

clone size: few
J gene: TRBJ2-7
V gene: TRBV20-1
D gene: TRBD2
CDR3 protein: CSAPTGGLATEQYF
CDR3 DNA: TGCAGTGCTCCCACAGGGGGACTAGCGACCGAGCAGTACTTC

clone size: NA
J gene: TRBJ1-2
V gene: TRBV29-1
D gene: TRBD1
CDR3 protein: CSVDRQGVFWYGYTF
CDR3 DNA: TGCAGCGTAGACCGTCAGGGGGTTTTTTGGTATGGCTACACCTTC

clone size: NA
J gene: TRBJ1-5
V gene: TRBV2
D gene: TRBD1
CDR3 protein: CASQVSTGNQPQHF
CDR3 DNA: TGTGCCAGCCAAGTATCGACAGGGAATCAGCCCCAGCATTTT

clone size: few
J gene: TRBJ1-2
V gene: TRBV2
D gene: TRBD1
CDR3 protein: CASRSQGAANYGYTF
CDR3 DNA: TGTGCCAGCAGGTCTCAGGGGGCAGCTAACTATGGCTACACCTTC

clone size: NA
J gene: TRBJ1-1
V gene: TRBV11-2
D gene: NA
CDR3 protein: CASSPMYGSTRTRAEAFF
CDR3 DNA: TGTGCCAGCAGCCCCATGTACGGGTCGACACGGACGCGGGCTGAAGCTTTCTTT

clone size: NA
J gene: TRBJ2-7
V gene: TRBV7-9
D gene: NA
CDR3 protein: CASSFTGSGEQYF
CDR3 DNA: TGTGCCAGCAGCTTTACAGGGTCGGGCGAGCAGTACTTC

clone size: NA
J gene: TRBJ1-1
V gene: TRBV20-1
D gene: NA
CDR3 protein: CSARDGRATEAFF
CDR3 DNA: TGCAGTGCTAGAGATGGACGGGCCACTGAAGCTTTCTTT

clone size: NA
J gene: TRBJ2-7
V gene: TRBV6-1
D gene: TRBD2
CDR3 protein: CASSDLIAGTSYEQYF
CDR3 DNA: TGTGCCAGCAGTGATCTTATAGCGGGGACCTCCTACGAGCAGTACTTC

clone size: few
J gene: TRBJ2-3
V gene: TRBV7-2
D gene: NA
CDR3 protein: CASSLGGTDTQYF
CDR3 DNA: TGTGCCAGCAGCTTGGGAGGCACAGATACGCAGTATTTT

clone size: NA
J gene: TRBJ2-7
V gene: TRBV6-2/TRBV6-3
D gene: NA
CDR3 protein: CASSYHPASSYEQYF
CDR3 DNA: TGTGCCAGCAGTTACCACCCCGCTAGCTCCTACGAGCAGTACTTC